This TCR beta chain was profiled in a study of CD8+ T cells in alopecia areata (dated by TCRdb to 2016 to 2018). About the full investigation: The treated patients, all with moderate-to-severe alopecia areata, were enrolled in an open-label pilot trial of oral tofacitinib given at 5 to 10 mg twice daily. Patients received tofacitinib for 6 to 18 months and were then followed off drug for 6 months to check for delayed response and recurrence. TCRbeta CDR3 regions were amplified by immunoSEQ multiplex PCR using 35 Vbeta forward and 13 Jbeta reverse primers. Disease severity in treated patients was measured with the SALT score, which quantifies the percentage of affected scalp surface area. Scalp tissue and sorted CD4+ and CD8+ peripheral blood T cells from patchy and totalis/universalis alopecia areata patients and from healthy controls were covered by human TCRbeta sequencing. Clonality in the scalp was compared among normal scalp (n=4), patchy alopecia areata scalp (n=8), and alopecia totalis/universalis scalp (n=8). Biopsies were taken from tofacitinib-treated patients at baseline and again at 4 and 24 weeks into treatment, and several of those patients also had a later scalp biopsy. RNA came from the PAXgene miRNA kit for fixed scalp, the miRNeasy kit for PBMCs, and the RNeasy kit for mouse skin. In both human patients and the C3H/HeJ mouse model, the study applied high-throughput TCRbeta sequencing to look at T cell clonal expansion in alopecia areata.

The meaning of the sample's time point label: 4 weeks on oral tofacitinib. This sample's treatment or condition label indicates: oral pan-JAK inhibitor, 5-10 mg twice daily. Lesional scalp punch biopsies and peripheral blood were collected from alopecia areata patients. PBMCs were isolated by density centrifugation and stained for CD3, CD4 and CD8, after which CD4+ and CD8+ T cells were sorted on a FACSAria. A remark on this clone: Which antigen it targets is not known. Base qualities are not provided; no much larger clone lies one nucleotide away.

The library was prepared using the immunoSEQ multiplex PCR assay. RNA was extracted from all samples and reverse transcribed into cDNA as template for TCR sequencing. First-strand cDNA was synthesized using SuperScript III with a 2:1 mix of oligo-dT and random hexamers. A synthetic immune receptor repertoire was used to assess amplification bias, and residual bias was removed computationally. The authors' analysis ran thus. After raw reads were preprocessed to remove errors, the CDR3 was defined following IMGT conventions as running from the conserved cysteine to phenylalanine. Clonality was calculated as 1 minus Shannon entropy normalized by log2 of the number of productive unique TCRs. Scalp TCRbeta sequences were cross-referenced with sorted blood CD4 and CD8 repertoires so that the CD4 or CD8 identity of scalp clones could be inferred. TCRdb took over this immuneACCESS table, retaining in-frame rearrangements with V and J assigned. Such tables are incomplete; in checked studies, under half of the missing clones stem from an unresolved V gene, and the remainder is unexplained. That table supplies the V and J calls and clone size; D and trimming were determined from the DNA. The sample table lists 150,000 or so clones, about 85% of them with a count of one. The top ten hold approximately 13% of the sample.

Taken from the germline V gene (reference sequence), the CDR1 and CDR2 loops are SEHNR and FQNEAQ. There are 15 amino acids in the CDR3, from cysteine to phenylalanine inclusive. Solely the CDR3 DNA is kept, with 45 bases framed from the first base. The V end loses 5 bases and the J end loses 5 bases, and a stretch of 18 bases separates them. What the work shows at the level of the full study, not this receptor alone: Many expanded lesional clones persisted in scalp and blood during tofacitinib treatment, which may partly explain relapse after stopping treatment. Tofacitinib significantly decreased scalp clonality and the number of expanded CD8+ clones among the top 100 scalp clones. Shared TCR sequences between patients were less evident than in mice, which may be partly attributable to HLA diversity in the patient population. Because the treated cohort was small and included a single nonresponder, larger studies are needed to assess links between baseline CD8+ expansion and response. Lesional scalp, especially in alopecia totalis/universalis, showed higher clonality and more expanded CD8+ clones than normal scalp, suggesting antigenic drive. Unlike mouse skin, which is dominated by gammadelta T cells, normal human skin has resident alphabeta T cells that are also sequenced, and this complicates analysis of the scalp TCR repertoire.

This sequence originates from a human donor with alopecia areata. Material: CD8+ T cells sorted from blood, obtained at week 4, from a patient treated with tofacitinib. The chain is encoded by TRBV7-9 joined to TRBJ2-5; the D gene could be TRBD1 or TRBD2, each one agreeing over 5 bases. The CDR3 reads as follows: CASSKSSGSGETQYF. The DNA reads TGTGCCAGCAGCAAATCCTCAGGGTCGGGGGAGACCCAGTACTTC.